This T cell receptor (beta chain) derives from a study of T-cell reconstitution after alpha-beta-depleted transplantation in children. With regard to this clonotype: The antigen is not known.

Unique molecular identifiers were used in preparing the TCRbeta library. TCRdb used MiXCR to reprocess the PCR reads, holding one entry per CDR3 protein. This sample has around 200,000 distinct CDR3 sequences, with 7% to 9% found just once. V dropped 3 bases and J dropped 6 bases, with 9 bases sitting between them. The CDR3 runs to 13 residues. CDR1 and CDR2 (germline): SGHDN, FVKESK. Regarding the study as a whole: Certain patients had high TCRbeta diversity at day 60, and it came from recipient T cells and thymic progenitors that survived. Roughly two months post-transplant, alpha-beta T cells reportedly originated from several hundred graft clones that had expanded. T-cell counts and diversity at one year following transplant were attributed mainly to newly produced T cells.

The specimen was PBMCs, mostly from graft donor cells, collected 360 days after TCRalphabeta/CD19-depleted stem cell transplant. The chain joins TRBV14 to TRBJ2-4; D might be TRBD1 (5 bases). This TCR derives from a male patient aged 2 to 10 who had a stem cell transplant for acute myeloid leukemia, so the T cells may come from the graft donor. The CDR3: CASSQVGRNIQYF. DNA of the CDR3: TGTGCCAGCAGCCAGGTGGGGCGAAACATTCAGTACTTC. Looking up the rest from reference TRBV14 and TRBJ2-4 gives the full variable domain: EAGVTQFPSHSVIEKGQTVTLRCDPISGHDNLYWYRRVMGKEIKFLLHFVKESKQDESGMPNNRFLAERTGGTYSTLKVQPAELEDSGVYFCASSQVGRNIQYFGAGTRLSVL.